This T cell receptor (beta chain) was captured in a study of shared clonotypes between healthy human individuals. Study-wide results and limits: Represented genetic and exposure-history diversity was restricted by having few donors. Clonotype sharing among donors likely depends on sequencing depth.

Note on this clone: Its target is unknown. The DNA is omitted, as the CDR3 cannot be located on it reliably, and the CDR3 follows TCRdb's listing.

Every one of the donors was a Caucasian adult that lived in Nashville, Tennessee. The CDR3 region is 16 residues in length, termini included. Genomic DNA per cell subset filled all wells of several immunoSEQ plates. Here immunoSEQ multiplex PCR was the method, and the copy in TCRdb shows in-frame clones only, minus some. Here the sample spans approximately 440,000 clones, roughly 80% being singletons. This receptor was taken from a woman in her thirties or forties in good health. Some clones in this sample may be carry-over from other donors' samples. Source material: PBMCs. V is TRBV21-1 and J is TRBJ2-7; the table's D call of TRBD1 was not tested on the DNA. TRBV21-1 is shown as a pseudogene. CDR3 in amino acids: CASSKVGTGSGYEQYF.